This T cell receptor beta chain was observed in a study of read filtering for tumor transcriptome and immune sequencing (dated by TCRdb to the early 2020s). The study in broad terms: Of the patients in the cohort, around 18 were male and over 11 were female, and their mean age was about 68 years, with a range of about 40 to 85. Whole-transcriptome libraries were prepared with the TruSeq RNA Access Library Prep Kit after DNase treatment. By revised international staging, fewer than ten patients were R-ISS I, approximately 15 were R-ISS II and 6 or 7 were R-ISS III. Using the same bone marrow samples, the study ran both targeted immune repertoire sequencing and bulk whole-transcriptome sequencing and then compared the TCR repertoires from each method. A main aim was a read-filtering strategy for immune repertoire data, specifically whether clonotypes supported by a single read should be removed. TCR-region mapped reads per sample ranged from about 4.05 to 10.27 million with IR-seq versus only about 85 to 1273 with RNA-seq.

This clonotype was detected many times. Its antigen is unknown. No much larger clone exists at a distance of one base, and base qualities are not known. TCR libraries were constructed from 400 to 500 ng RNA using the Immunoverse kit, and molecular barcoded adaptors covering alpha/delta and beta/gamma chains were employed. TCR library preparation used the same RNA that went into transcriptome sequencing. An Illumina HiSeq 4000 with 2 x 150 cycles was used to sequence the TCR libraries. For the original study's pipeline: With MiXCR, TCR reads were aligned to human V, D, J and C references and assembled into CDR3 clonotypes, with quality filtering and error correction included. Clonotype counts and gene usage diversity were analyzed with the tcR package in R. For inspection of raw mapping reads, RNA-seq reads were mapped by STAR aligner version 2.5.3a onto GRCh37 of the human genome. To test how sequencing depth affected the clonotypes detected, IR-seq fastq files were randomly downsampled with Seqtk 1.3. The public reads were reanalyzed by TCRdb: fastp trimming at Q25, MiXCR alignment, in-frame beta chains only. Each CDR3 protein appears once, grouped with its most common genes and DNA. The V and J calls shown here were made by TCRdb, not taken from the authors' results. Counted in this sample were 57,000 or so distinct CDR3 sequences; roughly 19% of them appeared once. Clones ranked in the top ten supply around 15% of the sample.

Measured from the cysteine to the phenylalanine, the CDR3 is 15 residues long. This entry keeps only the CDR3 DNA: 45 bases, framed from base 1. CDR1 SNHLY and CDR2 FYNNEI were looked up in the germline V gene. A distance of 13 bases separates the germline ends of V and J, which lose 0 bases and 6 bases respectively. Every patient had bone marrow sampled at the time of active disease. Ficoll-Hypaque density gradient centrifugation was used to isolate bone marrow mononuclear cells. Myeloma plasma cells were removed and CD138-negative cells were collected by negative selection after labeling with CD138 magnetic microbeads on a MACS separator. Flow cytometry with CD138 antibodies on an Attune NxT was used to check how pure the isolated cells were. TRIzol reagent was used to extract total RNA, which was then quantified with a NanoDrop spectrophotometer. Paired RNA-seq and IR-seq were performed on each patient's CD138-negative bone marrow sample.

The paper as a whole reports these results and caveats: Clonotypes were captured by IR-seq at much higher depth and more reliably than by RNA-seq, and smaller IR-seq throughput was sufficient for identification of most shared clonotypes. The correlation between IR-seq and RNA-seq shared clonotype proportions rose when single-read clonotypes were removed. Single-read clonotypes made up 80% to 90% of clonotypes but only roughly 3.5% of total reads in IR-seq, compared with roughly 70% of clonotypes and 35% to 45% of reads in RNA-seq. The sorted CD138-negative fraction was not purified T cells but a mixed bone marrow immune population.

This clonotype was sampled from a donor aged 40 or over with multiple myeloma. The chain couples TRBV2 to TRBJ2-3; the D segment could be TRBD2, given 5 matching bases. Material: a population of CD138-negative cells sorted from bone marrow. The sample's cell subset or site label is to be understood as: bone marrow mononuclear cells depleted of CD138+ plasma/myeloma cells by negative magnetic selection. The nucleotide sequence is TGTGCCAGCAGTGAAGCGCTTCGTAGCGCGGATACGCAGTATTTT. The encoded protein is CASSEALRSADTQYF.